The 9 T cell receptor beta chains reported below all come from one sample, sequenced in a study of T cell repertoires in cytomegalovirus infection. TCRdb redid the calling of the reads with MiXCR, one entry per CDR3 protein. The table lists under 600,000 distinct CDR3 sequences, about 15% of them singletons. Source material: CD8+ T cells from PBMCs. The origin of the receptors is a human donor in good health (CMV status not recorded). Some clones in this sample may be carry-over from other donors' samples.

This rearrangement joins TRBV20-1 to TRBJ2-2; 10 nucleotides agree with TRBD2. This CDR3 region has 16 residues. The germline CDR1 and CDR2 sequences are DFQATT and SNEGSKA (reference sequence). Unmatched junction bases numbered 7, after V lost 0 bases and J lost 6 bases. The CDR3: CSARDLLAGEAGELFF. In nucleotides, the CDR3 is TGCAGTGCTAGAGACCTTCTAGCGGGGGAGGCCGGGGAGCTGTTTTTT.

This clonotype was seen a few times. The V call is TRBV7-9, the J call TRBJ2-1; D is perhaps TRBD2 (7 bases). Germline V gives CDR1 SEHNR, CDR2 FQNEAQ (reference sequence). CDR3 length: 13 residues. The V gene lost 8 bases and the J gene lost 4 bases, with 12 bases spanning the gap. CDR3 amino acids: CASRGAAYNEQFF. CDR3 nucleotide sequence: TGTGCCAGCCGGGGGGCAGCTTACAATGAGCAGTTCTTC.

Here the CDR3 reads CAAGQAETQYF. CDR3 sequence (DNA): TGCGCCGCCGGACAGGCAGAGACCCAGTACTTC. The V and J genes are TRBV4-1 and TRBJ2-5; 7 nucleotides agree with TRBD1. CDR3 length equals 11 residues. CDR1 and CDR2 from the germline V gene are MGHRA and YSYEKL. J gave up 4 bases and V 11 bases, and 4 bases lay outside the gene matches.

This clonotype appeared many times. This chain links TRBV12-3 or TRBV12-4 with TRBJ2-1; the D gene is possibly TRBD2 (5 bases). V was trimmed by 5 bases and J by 7 bases, leaving 18 bases between them. This CDR3 has 15 amino acids. CDR3 amino acids: CASSAAGRARNEQFF. CDR3 in DNA: TGTGCCAGCAGTGCCGCGGGCCGGGCACGGAATGAGCAGTTCTTC.

This clonotype was counted between two and nine times. The chain combines TRBV7-3 with TRBJ2-3, with 10 bases aligning to TRBD2. Germline V gene sequence: CDR1 SGHTA, CDR2 FQGTGA. CDR3 length: 17 amino acids. V was pared by 1 base and J by 7 bases, with 11 bases of the junction left unmatched. The CDR3 DNA follows: TGTGCCAGCAGCTTAAATGGGGGGAGTAGCGGGAGGAATACGCAGTATTTT. It yields the protein CASSLNGGSSGRNTQYF.

This clonotype was counted many times. The chain joins TRBV7-2 to TRBJ1-1; D unresolved. Trimming took 1 base from V and 8 from J, leaving 17 bases between them. Germline V lookup: CDR1 SGHTA, CDR2 FQGNSA. This CDR3 is 15 amino acids long. DNA for the CDR3: TGTGCCAGCAGCTTAGATCGGCGGGTGGCTTCCGAAGCTTTCTTT. Its protein product is CASSLDRRVASEAFF.

This chain connects TRBV3-1 to TRBJ1-1; a weak D match, TRBD1 (6 bases). The CDR3 runs 15 residues. Germline CDR1 is LGHDT and CDR2 is YNNKEL (reference sequence). V was clipped by 2 bases and J by 8 bases, with 18 bases between them. CDR3: CASSQNPGEGREAFF. The CDR3 DNA reads as TGTGCCAGCAGCCAAAATCCAGGGGAAGGACGAGAAGCTTTCTTT.

This clonotype showed up just a few times. The chain joins TRBV2 to TRBJ2-2, with unresolved D. Germline loops: CDR1 SNHLY, CDR2 FYNNEI. The CDR3 contains 13 residues. V was pared by 8 bases and J by 4 bases, with 11 bases between. The CDR3 bases are TGTGCCAGCGACGCTAGAGGCACCGGGGAGCTGTTTTTT. Residues: CASDARGTGELFF.

This clonotype was detected many times. The CDR3 nucleotides are TGTGCCAGCAGAGCTACAGGGGGCTACAATGAGCAGTTCTTC. Translation: CASRATGGYNEQFF. V is TRBV6-5 and J is TRBJ2-1; 8 nucleotides match TRBD1. Per germline, CDR1 MNHEY and CDR2 SVGAGI. The CDR3 length is 14 residues. V was clipped by 6 bases and J by 3 bases; unmatched bases: 4.